One sample yielded the 10 T cell receptor beta chains listed below, sequenced in a study of CD8+ T cells in alopecia areata. RNA was isolated and reverse transcribed to cDNA, the sequencing template. Libraries were prepared by immunoSEQ multiplex PCR; TCRdb keeps only in-frame clonotypes and omits some of them. In the table there are around 100,000 clones, roughly three fifths of which are singletons. The treatment denotes: oral pan-JAK inhibitor, 5-10 mg twice daily. Sequenced here: CD8+ T cells sorted from blood, sampled at week 24, from a patient treated with tofacitinib. These receptors came from a human donor with alopecia areata.

This clone was recorded only once. The chain's CDR3 is CASEGLETNEQFF. The CDR3 DNA reads as TGTGCCAGCGAAGGACTGGAAACCAATGAGCAGTTCTTC. The gene calls are TRBV6-5 and TRBJ2-1; the D gene is possibly TRBD2 (5 bases). This CDR3 has 13 amino acids. Trimming shortened V by 8 bases and J by 6 bases, and 14 bases separated the two germline ends. CDR1 is MNHEY and CDR2 is SVGAGI in the germline V gene.

J is TRBJ2-7 and V is TRBV27; D could derive from TRBD1 or TRBD2 (5 bases each). CDR3 size: 12 residues. Looked up from germline, CDR1 is MNHEY and CDR2 is SMNVEV (reference sequence). Trimming left V 5 bases short and J 4 bases short, with 9 bases between. The CDR3 sequence: CASSPGGYEQYF. DNA for the CDR3: TGTGCCAGCAGTCCTGGGGGATACGAGCAGTACTTC.

This clone was seen more than once but under ten times. The rearrangement joins TRBV10-3 to TRBJ2-2; D not resolved. The CDR3 has 12 amino acids. CDR1 and CDR2 (germline): ENHRY, SYGVKD. Trimming took 8 bases from V and 6 from J, leaving 10 bases between them. This chain's CDR3 is CAILARAGELFF. CDR3 in DNA: TGTGCCATCTTGGCAAGGGCCGGGGAGCTGTTTTTT.

The J gene is TRBJ2-3, the V gene TRBV9; D is unclear. V was trimmed by 3 bases and J by 0 bases, leaving 8 bases between them. The germline V gene has CDR1 SGDLS and CDR2 YYNGEE. This CDR3 has 14 residues. CDR3 sequence (DNA): TGTGCCAGCAGCGAGGCTGGGAGCACAGATACGCAGTATTTT. The encoded protein is CASSEAGSTDTQYF.

This clone has only one observation. The chain joins TRBV7-6 to TRBJ2-7, with D hard to call. The CDR3 consists of 14 residues. Germline loops: CDR1 SGHVS, CDR2 FNYEAQ. Trimming left V 1 base short and J 5 bases short, with 12 bases between. This chain's CDR3 is CASSLGLGSDEQYF. In nucleotides, the CDR3 is TGTGCCAGCAGCTTAGGTCTGGGTTCGGACGAGCAGTACTTC.

A few counts support this clone. The chain's CDR3 is CASSLDPGTGGYEQYF. CDR3 nucleotide sequence: TGCGCCAGCAGCCTCGATCCCGGGACAGGGGGCTACGAGCAGTACTTC. The chain links TRBV4-1 to TRBJ2-7, with TRBD1 matching 11 bases. V lost 4 bases, J lost 3 bases, and 8 bases stayed unmatched. The CDR3 has 16 residues. Looked up from germline, CDR1 is MGHRA and CDR2 is YSYEKL.

The chain has TRBV7-9 and TRBJ1-2; 11 positions agree with TRBD1. CDR1 is SEHNR, CDR2 FQNEAQ, per germline (reference sequence). The CDR3 has 15 residues. The J segment lost 4 bases and the V segment lost 5 bases, leaving 6 bases of the junction unmatched. CDR3 in amino acids: CASSTGTGGSYGYTF. CDR3 coding DNA: TGTGCCAGCAGCACCGGGACAGGGGGTAGCTATGGCTACACCTTC.

The chain is built from TRBV5-1 and TRBJ2-7; a possible D gene is TRBD1 (7 bases). Deletions cut 2 bases from V and 0 bases from J, with 12 bases between. The CDR3 covers 15 residues. Germline V gene lookup returns CDR1 SGHRS and CDR2 YFSETQ. The CDR3 is CASSFQGGSSYEQYF. The CDR3 nucleotides are TGCGCCAGCAGCTTTCAGGGGGGCAGCTCCTACGAGCAGTACTTC.

V gene TRBV15 combines with J gene TRBJ2-1; D is ambiguous. This CDR3 has 13 amino acids. From germline, CDR1 is LNHNV and CDR2 YYDKDF (reference sequence). The V gene lost 3 bases and the J gene lost 8 bases, with 11 bases spanning the gap. In DNA form, the CDR3 reads TGTGCCACCAGCAGCCCCCTCTCGGATGAGCAGTTCTTC. Protein: CATSSPLSDEQFF. The full variable domain, rest sourced from reference TRBV15 and TRBJ2-1, is DAMVIQNPRYQVTQFGKPVTLSCSQTLNHNVMYWYQQKSSQAPKLLFHYYDKDFNNEADTPDNFQSRRPNTSFCFLDIRSPGLGDTAMYLCATSSPLSDEQFFGPGTRLTVL.

This rearrangement joins TRBV27 to TRBJ2-2; no clear D. CDR1 and CDR2 from the germline V gene are MNHEY and SMNVEV (reference sequence). Trimming took 4 bases from V and 4 from J, leaving 1 base between them. There are 11 residues in the CDR3. CDR3 amino acids: CASSSTGELFF. Here the CDR3 DNA reads TGTGCCAGCAGTTCCACCGGGGAGCTGTTTTTT.